This T cell receptor beta chain was profiled in a study of technical replicates of blood from several donors. This clone was counted a few times. The CDR3 contains 15 residues. CDR1 SGHDN and CDR2 FVKESK come from the germline V gene. Trimming shortened V by 1 base and J by 4 bases, and 10 bases separated the two germline ends. TCRdb's copy holds only in-frame clones and misses some; the assay was immunoSEQ multiplex PCR. The table includes 40,000 to 60,000 clones, about 86% detected once. The V gene is TRBV14, the J gene TRBJ2-2; perhaps TRBD2 as D (5 bases). The sequencing sample was made of PBMCs. The TCR was taken from a human donor in good health. Some clones in this sample may be carry-over from other donors' samples. The CDR3 reads CASSQVVGVTGELFF. Written as DNA, the CDR3 is TGTGCCAGCAGCCAAGTCGTCGGGGTCACCGGGGAGCTGTTTTTT.